Shown below are 12 T cell receptor beta chains from a single sample sequenced in a study of blood T cell repertoires in COVID-19. Some clones are missing from TCRdb's copy, which holds only in-frame ones; the method was immunoSEQ multiplex PCR. The sample shows over 150,000 clones, more than 70% of them seen only once. Material: peripheral blood. Every receptor here comes from a man aged 50 or older with COVID-19, enrolled during active disease.

The J gene is TRBJ1-2, the V gene TRBV25-1; D call uncertain. Germline CDR1 is MGHDK and CDR2 is SYGVNS. The CDR3 consists of 12 residues. Between the trimmed V and J ends, which lost 4 bases and 4 bases, there was a span of 7 bases. CDR3 sequence (DNA): TGTGCCAGCAGTGGCGGAAGCTATGGCTACACCTTC. Its translation: CASSGGSYGYTF.

In DNA, the CDR3 is TGTGCCAGCAGTTACTCCGCAGGGGATGAAAAACTGTTTTTT. It codes for CASSYSAGDEKLFF. The gene calls are TRBV6-5 and TRBJ1-4; a possible D gene is TRBD1 (6 bases). From germline, CDR1 is MNHEY and CDR2 SVGAGI. V dropped 0 bases and J dropped 6 bases, with 8 bases sitting between them. This CDR3 is built from 14 residues.

This chain connects TRBV6-6 to TRBJ2-1, with 11 positions matching TRBD1. Germline-derived CDR1 and CDR2 are MNHNY and SVGAGI (reference sequence). With V trimmed by 6 bases and J by 8 bases, 9 bases remained unmatched. CDR3 length: 15 residues. The CDR3 protein is CASSTGTGGNDEQFF. CDR3 coding DNA: TGTGCCAGCAGCACAGGGACAGGGGGGAACGATGAGCAGTTCTTC.

This clone came up once. The rearrangement joins TRBV3-1 (or the pseudogene TRBV3-2) to TRBJ2-2; no firm D call. The V end was cut by 4 bases, the J end by 6 bases, with 6 bases between. In germline, CDR1 is LGHDT, CDR2 YNNKEL (reference sequence). The CDR3 contains 12 residues. This CDR3 is CASSPTSGELFF. DNA for the CDR3: TGTGCCAGCAGCCCTACTTCCGGGGAGCTGTTTTTT.

V is TRBV18 and J is TRBJ1-1; D unclear. Germline V gives CDR1 KGHSH, CDR2 LQKENI. This CDR3 has 13 residues. V lost 5 bases to trimming and J lost 1 base, with 8 bases between them. CDR3 sequence (DNA): TGTGCCAGCTCAAAACAGAAGAACACTGAAGCTTTCTTT. Its protein is CASSKQKNTEAFF.

V usage is TRBV6-1 and J usage is TRBJ2-7; D may be TRBD1 (5 bases). The CDR3 is 15 amino acids. Germline-derived CDR1 and CDR2 are MNHNS and SASEGT. V lost 0 bases, J lost 4 bases, and 13 bases lay in between. CDR3 DNA sequence: TGTGCCAGCAGTGAAGCGCCAGGGTTATTGTACGAGCAGTACTTC. Its translation: CASSEAPGLLYEQYF.

This chain connects TRBV18 to TRBJ1-2; 8 positions match TRBD1. The germline gives CDR1 KGHSH, CDR2 LQKENI. V shed 8 bases and J 2 bases; nucleotides not matched to a gene: 4. The CDR3 is made up of 13 amino acids. The CDR3 sequence: CASAGQGNYGYTF. For the CDR3, the DNA is TGTGCCAGCGCTGGACAGGGAAACTATGGCTACACCTTC.

This chain uses TRBV27 with TRBJ2-7; the D gene is possibly TRBD2 (6 bases). The germline V and J ends were trimmed by 8 bases and 1 base, with 18 bases remaining between them. The CDR3 has 15 residues. The germline V gene encodes CDR1 MNHEY and CDR2 SMNVEV (reference sequence). The CDR3 loop is CASGYGTPGSYEQYF. CDR3 DNA sequence: TGTGCCAGCGGATACGGGACTCCAGGTTCCTACGAGCAGTACTTC.

This rearrangement joins TRBV20-1 to TRBJ2-7; TRBD2 matches at 10 bases. The germline gives CDR1 DFQATT, CDR2 SNEGSKA (reference sequence). With V trimmed by 3 bases and J by 3 bases, 5 bases remained unmatched. The CDR3 is made up of 14 amino acids. For the CDR3, the DNA is TGCAGTGCTAGTCGGCTAGCGGGAGACTACGAGCAGTACTTC. Protein product: CSASRLAGDYEQYF.

The rearrangement uses TRBV30 and TRBJ2-2; D possibly corresponds to TRBD2 (5 bases). The CDR3 extends over 13 amino acids. Per the germline V gene, CDR1 is GTSNPN and CDR2 is SVGIG (reference sequence). V lost 4 bases and J lost 4, with 10 bases in between. CDR3 nucleotides: TGTGCCTGGACCGGGATCGGCACCGGGGAGCTGTTTTTT. It specifies CAWTGIGTGELFF.

The rearrangement links TRBV19 to TRBJ1-5, with TRBD1 matching 7 bases. The CDR3 totals 15 residues. Germline values: CDR1 LNHDA, CDR2 SQIVND (reference sequence). V gave up 6 bases and J gave up 6 bases; unmatched junction bases: 11. DNA for the CDR3: TGTGCCAGTAGGTTGAGTAGGGGGCAGTTTCAGCCCCAGCATTTT. Translated, it gives CASRLSRGQFQPQHF.

This rearrangement joins TRBV28 to TRBJ2-1, with 7 nucleotides matching TRBD2. V lost 4 bases and J lost 1; bases outside the gene matches: 4. Germline CDR1 and CDR2: MDHEN and SYDVKM. CDR3 size: 15 residues. The DNA of the CDR3 is TGTGCCAGCAGTTCTCTGGGGGGGTCCTACAATGAGCAGTTCTTC. It encodes CASSSLGGSYNEQFF.